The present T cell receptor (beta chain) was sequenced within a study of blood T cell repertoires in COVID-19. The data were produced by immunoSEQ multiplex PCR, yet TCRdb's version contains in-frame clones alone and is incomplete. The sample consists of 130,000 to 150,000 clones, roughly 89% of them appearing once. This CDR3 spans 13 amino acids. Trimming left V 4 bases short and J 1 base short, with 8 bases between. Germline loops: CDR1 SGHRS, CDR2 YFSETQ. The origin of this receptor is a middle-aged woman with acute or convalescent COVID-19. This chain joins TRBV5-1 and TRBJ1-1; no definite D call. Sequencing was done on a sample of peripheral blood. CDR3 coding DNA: TGCGCCAGCAGCCACTCGGGGAACACTGAAGCTTTCTTT. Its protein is CASSHSGNTEAFF.